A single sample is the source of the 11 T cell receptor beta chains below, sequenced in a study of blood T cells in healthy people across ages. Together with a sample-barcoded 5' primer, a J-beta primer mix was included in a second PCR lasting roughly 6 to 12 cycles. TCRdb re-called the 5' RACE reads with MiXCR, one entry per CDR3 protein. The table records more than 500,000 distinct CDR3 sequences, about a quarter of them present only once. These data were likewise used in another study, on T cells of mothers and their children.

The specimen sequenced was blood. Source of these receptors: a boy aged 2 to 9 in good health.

The CDR3 nucleotides are TGTGCCAGCAGTACACCGACAGGGAGGCCATACGAGCAGTACTTC. This sequence encodes CASSTPTGRPYEQYF. J is TRBJ2-7 and V is TRBV12-3 or TRBV12-4; possibly TRBD1 for D (7 bases). The CDR3 loop spans 15 amino acids. Trimming shortened V by 5 bases and J by 4 bases, and 18 bases separated the two germline ends.

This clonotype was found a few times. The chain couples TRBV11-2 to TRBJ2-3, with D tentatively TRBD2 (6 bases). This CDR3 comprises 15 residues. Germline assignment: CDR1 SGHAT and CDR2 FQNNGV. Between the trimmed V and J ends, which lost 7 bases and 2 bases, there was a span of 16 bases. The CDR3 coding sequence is TGTGCCAGCACCGACCTAGGGCGGGACACAGATACGCAGTATTTT. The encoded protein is CASTDLGRDTDTQYF. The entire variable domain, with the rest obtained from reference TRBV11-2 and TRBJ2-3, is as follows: EAGVAQSPRYKIIEKRQSVAFWCNPISGHATLYWYQQILGQGPKLLIQFQNNGVVDDSQLPKDRFSAERLKGVDSTLKIQPAKLEDSAVYLCASTDLGRDTDTQYFGPGTRLTVL.

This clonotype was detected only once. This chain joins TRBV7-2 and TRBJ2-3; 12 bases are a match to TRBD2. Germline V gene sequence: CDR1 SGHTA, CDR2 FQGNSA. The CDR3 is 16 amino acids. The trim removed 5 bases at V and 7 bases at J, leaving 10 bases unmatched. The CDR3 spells CASSRGASGGAHTQYF. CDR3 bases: TGTGCCAGCAGCCGAGGGGCTAGCGGGGGGGCACATACGCAGTATTTT.

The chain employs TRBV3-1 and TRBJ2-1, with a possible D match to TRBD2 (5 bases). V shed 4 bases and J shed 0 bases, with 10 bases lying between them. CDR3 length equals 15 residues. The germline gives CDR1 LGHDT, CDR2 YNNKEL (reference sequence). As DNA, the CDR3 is TGTGCCAGCAGCCCGGACTGGGCCTCCTACAATGAGCAGTTCTTC. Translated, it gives CASSPDWASYNEQFF.

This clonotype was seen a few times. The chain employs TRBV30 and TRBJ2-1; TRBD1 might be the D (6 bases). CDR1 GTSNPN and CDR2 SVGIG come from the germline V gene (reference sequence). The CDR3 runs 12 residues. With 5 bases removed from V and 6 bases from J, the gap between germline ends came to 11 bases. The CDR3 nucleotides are TGTGCCTGGGGGCCAGGGGTCAATGAGCAGTTCTTC. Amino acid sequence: CAWGPGVNEQFF.

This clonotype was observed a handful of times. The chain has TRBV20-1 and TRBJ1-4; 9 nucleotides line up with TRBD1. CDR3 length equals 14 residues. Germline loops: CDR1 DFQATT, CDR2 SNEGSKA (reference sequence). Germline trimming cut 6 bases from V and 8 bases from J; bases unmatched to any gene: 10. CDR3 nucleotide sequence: TGCAGTGCCATGACCGGGACAGGGAACGAAAAACTGTTTTTT. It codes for CSAMTGTGNEKLFF.

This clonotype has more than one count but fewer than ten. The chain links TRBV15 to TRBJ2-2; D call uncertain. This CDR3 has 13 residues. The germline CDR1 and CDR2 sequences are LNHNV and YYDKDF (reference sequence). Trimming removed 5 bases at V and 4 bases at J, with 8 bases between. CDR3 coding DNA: TGTGCCACCAGCGGTAAAAGCACCGGGGAGCTGTTTTTT. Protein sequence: CATSGKSTGELFF.

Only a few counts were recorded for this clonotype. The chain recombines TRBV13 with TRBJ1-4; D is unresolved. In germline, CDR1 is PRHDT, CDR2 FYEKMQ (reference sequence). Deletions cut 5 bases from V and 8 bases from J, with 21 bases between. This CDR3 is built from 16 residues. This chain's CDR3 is CASSPRGTRSGEKLFF. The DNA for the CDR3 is TGTGCCAGCAGCCCCCGCGGAACCCGGTCTGGGGAAAAACTGTTTTTT.

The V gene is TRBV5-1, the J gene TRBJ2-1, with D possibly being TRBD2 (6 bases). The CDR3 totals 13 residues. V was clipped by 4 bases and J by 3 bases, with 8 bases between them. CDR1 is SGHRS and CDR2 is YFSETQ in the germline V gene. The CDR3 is CASSPGLYNEQFF. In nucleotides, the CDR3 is TGCGCCAGCAGCCCGGGACTCTACAATGAGCAGTTCTTC.

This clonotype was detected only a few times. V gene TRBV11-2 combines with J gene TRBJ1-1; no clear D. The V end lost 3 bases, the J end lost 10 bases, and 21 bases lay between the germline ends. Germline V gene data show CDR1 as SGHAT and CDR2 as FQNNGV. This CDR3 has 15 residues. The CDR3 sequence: CASSFLSDGLIAAFF. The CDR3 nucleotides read TGTGCCAGCAGCTTCCTATCGGATGGCCTTATTGCAGCTTTCTTT. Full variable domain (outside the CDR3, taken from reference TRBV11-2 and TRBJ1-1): EAGVAQSPRYKIIEKRQSVAFWCNPISGHATLYWYQQILGQGPKLLIQFQNNGVVDDSQLPKDRFSAERLKGVDSTLKIQPAKLEDSAVYLCASSFLSDGLIAAFFGQGTRLTVV.

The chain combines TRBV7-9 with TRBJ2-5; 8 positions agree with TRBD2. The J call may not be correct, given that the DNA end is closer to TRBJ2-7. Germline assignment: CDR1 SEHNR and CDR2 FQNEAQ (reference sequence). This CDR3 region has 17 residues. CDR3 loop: CASSPQNPGLVSYEQYF. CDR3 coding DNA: TGTGCCAGCAGCCCTCAAAACCCGGGACTAGTCTCCTACGAGCAGTACTTC.